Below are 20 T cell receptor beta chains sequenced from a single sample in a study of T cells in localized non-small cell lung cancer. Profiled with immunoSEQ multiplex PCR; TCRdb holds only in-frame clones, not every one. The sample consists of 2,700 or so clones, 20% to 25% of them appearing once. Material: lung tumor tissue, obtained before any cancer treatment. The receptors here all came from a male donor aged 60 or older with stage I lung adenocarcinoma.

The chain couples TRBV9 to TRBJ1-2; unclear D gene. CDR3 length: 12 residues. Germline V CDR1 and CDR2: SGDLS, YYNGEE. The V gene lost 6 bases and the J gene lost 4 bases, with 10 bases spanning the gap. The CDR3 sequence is CASKMGSYGYTF. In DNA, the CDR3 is TGTGCCAGCAAAATGGGGAGCTATGGCTACACCTTC. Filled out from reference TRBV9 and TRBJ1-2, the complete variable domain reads DSGVTQTPKHLITATGQRVTLRCSPRSGDLSVYWYQQSLDQGLQFLIQYYNGEERAKGNILERFSAQQFPDLHSELNLSSLELGDSALYFCASKMGSYGYTFGSGTRLTVV.

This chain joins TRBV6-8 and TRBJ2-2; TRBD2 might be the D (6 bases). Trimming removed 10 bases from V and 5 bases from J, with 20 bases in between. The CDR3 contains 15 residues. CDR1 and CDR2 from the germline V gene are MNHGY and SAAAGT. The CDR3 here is CATQYSGDSTGELFF. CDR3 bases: TGTGCCACCCAATACTCGGGGGACTCAACCGGGGAGCTGTTTTTT.

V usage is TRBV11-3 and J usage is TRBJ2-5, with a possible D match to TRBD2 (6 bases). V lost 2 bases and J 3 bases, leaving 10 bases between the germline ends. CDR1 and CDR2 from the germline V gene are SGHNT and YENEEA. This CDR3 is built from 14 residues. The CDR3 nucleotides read TGTGCCAGCAGCTTAAACCCGGGGGAAGAGACCCAGTACTTC. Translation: CASSLNPGEETQYF.

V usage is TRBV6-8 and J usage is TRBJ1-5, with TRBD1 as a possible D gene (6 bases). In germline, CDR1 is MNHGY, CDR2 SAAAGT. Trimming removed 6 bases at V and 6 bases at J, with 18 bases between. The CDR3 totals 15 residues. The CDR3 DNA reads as TGTGCCAGCAGGCCGAGAAAGGGGGGGGCTCAGCCCCAGCATTTT. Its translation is CASRPRKGGAQPQHF.

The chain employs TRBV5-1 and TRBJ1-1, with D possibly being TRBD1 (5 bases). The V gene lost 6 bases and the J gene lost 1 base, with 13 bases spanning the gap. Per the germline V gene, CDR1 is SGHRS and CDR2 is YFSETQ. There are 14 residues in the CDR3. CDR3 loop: CASTPVGQNTEAFF. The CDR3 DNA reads TGCGCCAGCACCCCGGTGGGGCAGAACACTGAAGCTTTCTTT.

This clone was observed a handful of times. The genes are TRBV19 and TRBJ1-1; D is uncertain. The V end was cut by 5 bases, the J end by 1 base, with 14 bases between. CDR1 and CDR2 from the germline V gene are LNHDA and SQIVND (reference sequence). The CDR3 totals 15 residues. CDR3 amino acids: CASSPDPPENTEAFF. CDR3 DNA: TGTGCCAGTAGTCCCGACCCACCCGAGAACACTGAAGCTTTCTTT.

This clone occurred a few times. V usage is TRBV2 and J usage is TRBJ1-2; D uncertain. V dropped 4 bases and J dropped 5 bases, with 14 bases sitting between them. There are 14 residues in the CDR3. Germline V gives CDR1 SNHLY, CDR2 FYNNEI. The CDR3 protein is CASSANPARYGYTF. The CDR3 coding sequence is TGTGCCAGCAGTGCTAACCCTGCGAGGTATGGCTACACCTTC.

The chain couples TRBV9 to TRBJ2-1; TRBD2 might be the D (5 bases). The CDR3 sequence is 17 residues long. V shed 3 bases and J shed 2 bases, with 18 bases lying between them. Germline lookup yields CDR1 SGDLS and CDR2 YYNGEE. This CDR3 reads CASSEEAAGLAYNEQFF. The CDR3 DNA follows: TGTGCCAGCAGCGAGGAGGCGGCGGGCCTGGCCTACAATGAGCAGTTCTTC.

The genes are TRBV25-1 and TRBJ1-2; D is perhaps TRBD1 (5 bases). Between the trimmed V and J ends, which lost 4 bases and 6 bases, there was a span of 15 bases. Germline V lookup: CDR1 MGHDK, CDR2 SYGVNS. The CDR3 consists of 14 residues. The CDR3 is CASSVGLGTNGYTF. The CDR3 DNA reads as TGTGCCAGCAGTGTGGGACTCGGGACTAATGGCTACACCTTC.

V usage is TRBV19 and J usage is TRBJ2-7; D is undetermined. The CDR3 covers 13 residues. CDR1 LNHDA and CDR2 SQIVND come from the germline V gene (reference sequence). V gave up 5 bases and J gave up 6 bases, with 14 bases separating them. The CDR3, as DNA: TGTGCCAGTAGTTTCGGGTCGGTATCCGAGCAGTACTTC. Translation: CASSFGSVSEQYF. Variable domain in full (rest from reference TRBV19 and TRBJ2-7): DGGITQSPKYLFRKEGQNVTLSCEQNLNHDAMYWYRQDPGQGLRLIYYSQIVNDFQKGDIAEGYSVSREKKESFPLTVTSAQKNPTAFYLCASSFGSVSEQYFGPGTRLTVT.

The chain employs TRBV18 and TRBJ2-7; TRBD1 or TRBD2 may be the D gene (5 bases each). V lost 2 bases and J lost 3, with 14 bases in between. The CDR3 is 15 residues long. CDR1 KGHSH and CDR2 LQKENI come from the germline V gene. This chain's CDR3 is CASSPSPGTLYEQYF. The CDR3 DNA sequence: TGTGCCAGCTCACCATCCCCAGGGACCCTCTACGAGCAGTACTTC. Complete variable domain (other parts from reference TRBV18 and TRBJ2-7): NAGVMQNPRHLVRRRGQEARLRCSPMKGHSHVYWYRQLPEEGLKFMVYLQKENIIDESGMPKERFSAEFPKEGPSILRIQQVVRGDSAAYFCASSPSPGTLYEQYFGPGTRLTVT.

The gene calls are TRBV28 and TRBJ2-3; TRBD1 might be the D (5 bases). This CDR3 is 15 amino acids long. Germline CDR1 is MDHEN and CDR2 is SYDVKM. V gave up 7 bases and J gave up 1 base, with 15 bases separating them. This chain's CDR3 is CASNQQTDRTDTQYF. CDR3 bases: TGTGCCAGCAATCAACAGACAGACCGCACAGATACGCAGTATTTT.

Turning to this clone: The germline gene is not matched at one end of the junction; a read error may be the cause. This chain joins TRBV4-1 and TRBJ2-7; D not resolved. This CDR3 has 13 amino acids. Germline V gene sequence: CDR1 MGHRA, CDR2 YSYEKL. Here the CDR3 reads CASSHEPLNDQYF. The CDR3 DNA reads TGCGCCAGCAGCCATGAACCTCTAAACGATCAGTACTTC.

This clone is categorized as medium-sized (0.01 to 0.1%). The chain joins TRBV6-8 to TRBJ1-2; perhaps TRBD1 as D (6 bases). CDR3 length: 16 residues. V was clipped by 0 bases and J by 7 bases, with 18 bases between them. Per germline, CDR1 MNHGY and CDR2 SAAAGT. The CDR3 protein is CASSYSGTQGIGGYTF. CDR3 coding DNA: TGTGCCAGCAGTTACTCGGGGACACAGGGTATCGGTGGCTACACCTTC.

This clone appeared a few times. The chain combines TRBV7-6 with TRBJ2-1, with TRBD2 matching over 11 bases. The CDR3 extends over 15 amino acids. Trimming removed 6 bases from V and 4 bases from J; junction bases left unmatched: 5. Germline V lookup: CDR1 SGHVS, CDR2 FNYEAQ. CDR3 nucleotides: TGTGCCAGCAGTTTTCGACTAGCGGGATACAATGAGCAGTTCTTC. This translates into CASSFRLAGYNEQFF.

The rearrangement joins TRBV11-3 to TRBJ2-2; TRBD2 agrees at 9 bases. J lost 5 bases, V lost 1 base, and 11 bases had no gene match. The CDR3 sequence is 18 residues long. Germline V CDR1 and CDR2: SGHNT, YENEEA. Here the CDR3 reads CASSLVSGSTEWTGELFF. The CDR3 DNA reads TGTGCCAGCAGCTTAGTTAGCGGGAGTACCGAATGGACCGGGGAGCTGTTTTTT.

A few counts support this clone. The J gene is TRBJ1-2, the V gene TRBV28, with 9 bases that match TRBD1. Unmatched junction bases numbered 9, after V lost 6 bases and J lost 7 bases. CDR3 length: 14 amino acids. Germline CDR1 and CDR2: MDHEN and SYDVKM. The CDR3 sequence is CASRGQGLRGGYTF. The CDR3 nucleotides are TGTGCCAGCAGGGGACAGGGCTTAAGAGGTGGCTACACCTTC.

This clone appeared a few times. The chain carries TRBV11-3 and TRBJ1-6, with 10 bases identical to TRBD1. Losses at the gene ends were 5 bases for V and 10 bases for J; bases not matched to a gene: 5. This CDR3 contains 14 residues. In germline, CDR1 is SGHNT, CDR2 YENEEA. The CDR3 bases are TGTGCCAGCAGCCACGGACAGGGGGAATCACCCCTCCACTTT. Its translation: CASSHGQGESPLHF.

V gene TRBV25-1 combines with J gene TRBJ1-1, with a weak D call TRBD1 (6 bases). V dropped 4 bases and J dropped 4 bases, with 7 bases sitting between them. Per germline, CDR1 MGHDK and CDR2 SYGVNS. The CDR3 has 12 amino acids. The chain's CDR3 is CASSVRGTEAFF. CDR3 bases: TGTGCCAGCAGTGTCAGGGGCACTGAAGCTTTCTTT.

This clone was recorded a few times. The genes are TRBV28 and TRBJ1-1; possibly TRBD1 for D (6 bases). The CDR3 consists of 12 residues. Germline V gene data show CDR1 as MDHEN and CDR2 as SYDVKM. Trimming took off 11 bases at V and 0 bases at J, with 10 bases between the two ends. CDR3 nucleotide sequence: TGTGCCGCTGGGGGGCTGAACACTGAAGCTTTCTTT. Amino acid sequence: CAAGGLNTEAFF.